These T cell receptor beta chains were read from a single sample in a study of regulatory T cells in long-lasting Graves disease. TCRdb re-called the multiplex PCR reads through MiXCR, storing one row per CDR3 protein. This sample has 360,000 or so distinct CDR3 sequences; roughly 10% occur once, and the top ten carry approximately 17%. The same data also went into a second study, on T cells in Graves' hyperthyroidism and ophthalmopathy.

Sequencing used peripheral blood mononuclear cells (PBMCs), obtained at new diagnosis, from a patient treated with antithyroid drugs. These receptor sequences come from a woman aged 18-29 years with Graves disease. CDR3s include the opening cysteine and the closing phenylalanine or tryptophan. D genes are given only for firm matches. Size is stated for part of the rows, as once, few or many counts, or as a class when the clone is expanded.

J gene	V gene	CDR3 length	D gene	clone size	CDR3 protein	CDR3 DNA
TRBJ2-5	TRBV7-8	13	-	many	CASSLGELETQYF	TGTGCCAGCAGCTTAGGCGAGTTGGAGACCCAGTACTTC
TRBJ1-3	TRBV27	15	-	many	CASSLTSASGNTIYF	TGTGCCAGCAGTCTCACCAGCGCATCGGGAAACACCATATATTTT
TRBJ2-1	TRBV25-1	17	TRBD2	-	CASSDLSGRGGTDEQFF	TGTGCCAGCAGTGACCTTAGTGGCCGGGGGGGCACCGATGAGCAGTTCTTC
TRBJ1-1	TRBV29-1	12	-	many	CSVEDMNTEAFF	TGCAGCGTTGAGGATATGAACACTGAAGCTTTCTTT
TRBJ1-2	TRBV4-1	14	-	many	CASTQGQGDYGYTF	TGCGCCAGCACCCAGGGCCAGGGTGACTATGGCTACACCTTC
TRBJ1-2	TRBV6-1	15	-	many	CASSRIGGGRNGYTF	TGTGCCAGCAGTCGGATTGGAGGGGGTCGAAATGGCTACACCTTC
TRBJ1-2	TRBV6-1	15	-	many	CASVGFDKGTLGYTF	TGTGCCAGCGTCGGATTTGACAAGGGTACCCTCGGCTACACCTTC
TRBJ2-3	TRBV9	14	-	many	CASSAWVDEDTQYF	TGTGCCAGCAGCGCCTGGGTTGATGAAGATACGCAGTATTTT
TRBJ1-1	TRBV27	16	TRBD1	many	CASKKLPGQGNTEAFF	TGTGCCAGCAAGAAGCTGCCGGGACAGGGGAACACTGAAGCTTTCTTT
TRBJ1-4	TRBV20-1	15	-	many	CSARAGAGPNEKLFF	TGCAGTGCTAGAGCCGGCGCGGGACCTAATGAAAAACTGTTTTTT
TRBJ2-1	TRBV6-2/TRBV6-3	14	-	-	CASSPQRAYNEQFF	TGTGCCAGCTCGCCCCAAAGAGCCTACAATGAGCAGTTCTTC
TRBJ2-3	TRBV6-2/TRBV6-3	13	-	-	CASKETSTDTQYF	TGTGCCAGCAAAGAGACTAGCACAGATACGCAGTATTTT
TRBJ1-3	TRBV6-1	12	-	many	CASSDFGNTIYF	TGTGCCAGCAGTGACTTCGGAAACACCATATATTTT
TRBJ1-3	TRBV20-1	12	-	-	CSARDRGNTIYF	TGCAGTGCTAGAGACAGGGGAAACACCATATATTTT
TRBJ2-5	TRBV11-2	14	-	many	CASSLSRVQETQYF	TGTGCCAGCAGCTTAAGCAGGGTCCAAGAGACCCAGTACTTC
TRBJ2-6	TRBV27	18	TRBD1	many	CASSFAGTGVSGANVLTF	TGTGCCAGCAGTTTCGCCGGGACAGGGGTTTCTGGGGCCAACGTCCTGACTTTC
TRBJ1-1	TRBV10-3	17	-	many	CAISESRQGLANTEAFF	TGTGCCATCAGTGAGTCCCGGCAGGGTTTGGCAAACACTGAAGCTTTCTTT
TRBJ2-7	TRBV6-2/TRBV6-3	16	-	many	CASSYSLSQVGYEQYF	TGTGCCAGCAGTTACTCCCTTTCCCAGGTTGGCTACGAGCAGTACTTC
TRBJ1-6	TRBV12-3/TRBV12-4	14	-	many	CASSLDLDNSPLHF	TGTGCCAGCAGCCTAGACCTCGATAATTCACCCCTCCACTTT
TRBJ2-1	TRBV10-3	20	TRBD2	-	CAISKNQLAGGRSLHDEQFF	TGTGCCATCAGCAAGAACCAACTAGCGGGAGGGAGGTCGTTACACGATGAGCAGTTCTTC
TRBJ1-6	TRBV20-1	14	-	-	CSARVSQGYSPLHF	TGCAGTGCTAGAGTATCCCAGGGATATTCACCCCTCCACTTT
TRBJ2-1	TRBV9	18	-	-	CASSVDARTTSSYNEQFF	TGTGCCAGCAGCGTAGATGCCCGGACTACGAGCTCCTACAATGAGCAGTTCTTC
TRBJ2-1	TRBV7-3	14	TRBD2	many	CASSLTRGGNEQFF	TGTGCCAGCAGCTTAACGCGCGGGGGCAATGAGCAGTTCTTC
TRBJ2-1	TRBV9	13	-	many	CASSLGAFNEQFF	TGTGCCAGCAGCCTCGGAGCCTTCAATGAGCAGTTCTTC
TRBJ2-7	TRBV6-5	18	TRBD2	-	CASSYSPRTSGHTYEQYF	TGTGCCAGCAGTTACTCGCCTAGGACTAGCGGGCATACCTACGAGCAGTACTTC
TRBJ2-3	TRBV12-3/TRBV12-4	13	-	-	CASNLWLHHTQYF	TGTGCCAGCAATTTATGGCTCCACCATACGCAGTATTTT
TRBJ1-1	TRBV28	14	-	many	CASSFLARITEAFF	TGTGCCAGCAGTTTTTTGGCACGGATCACTGAAGCTTTCTTT
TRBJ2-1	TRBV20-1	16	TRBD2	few	CSAKGASGRVRDEQFF	TGCAGTGCAAAAGGGGCTAGCGGGAGGGTGAGGGATGAGCAGTTCTTC
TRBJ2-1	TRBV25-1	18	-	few	CASSEFGGPGLGHNEQFF	TGTGCCAGCAGTGAATTCGGGGGACCGGGACTTGGGCACAATGAGCAGTTCTTC
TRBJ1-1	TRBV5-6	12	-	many	CASSLGSGLAFF	TGTGCCAGCAGCTTGGGGTCAGGGTTAGCTTTCTTT
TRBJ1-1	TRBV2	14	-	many	CASSEHRENTEAFF	TGTGCCAGCAGTGAACACAGGGAGAACACTGAAGCTTTCTTT
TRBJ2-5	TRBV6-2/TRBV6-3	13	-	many	CASSRDVQETQYF	TGTGCCAGCAGCCGGGACGTACAAGAGACCCAGTACTTC
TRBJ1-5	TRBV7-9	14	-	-	CASSWGPVNQPQHF	TGTGCCAGCAGCTGGGGCCCTGTAAATCAGCCCCAGCATTTT
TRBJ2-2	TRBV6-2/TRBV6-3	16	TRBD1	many	CASSSPTGDNTGELFF	TGTGCCAGCAGCAGCCCGACAGGGGATAACACCGGGGAGCTGTTTTTT
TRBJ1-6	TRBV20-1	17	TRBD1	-	CSAIPPLLAGRGSPLHF	TGCAGTGCTATCCCCCCTTTGCTAGCGGGCAGGGGGTCACCCCTCCACTTT
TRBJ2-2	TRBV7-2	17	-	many	CASRRGEGIPNTGELFF	TGTGCCAGCAGGCGGGGAGAGGGCATACCGAACACCGGGGAGCTGTTTTTT
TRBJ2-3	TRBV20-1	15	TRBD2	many	CSPAGGAGGPNTQYF	TGCAGTCCAGCAGGAGGAGCGGGGGGGCCGAATACGCAGTATTTT
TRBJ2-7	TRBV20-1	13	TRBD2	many	CSAHSGASYEQYF	TGCAGTGCCCATAGCGGGGCCTCCTACGAGCAGTACTTC
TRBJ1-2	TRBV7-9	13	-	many	CASSSSLDYGYTF	TGTGCCAGCAGCTCTTCTTTGGACTATGGCTACACCTTC
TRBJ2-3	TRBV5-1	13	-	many	CASSLWPTDTQYF	TGCGCCAGCAGCTTGTGGCCCACAGATACGCAGTATTTT
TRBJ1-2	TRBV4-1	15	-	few	CASSHPELGYYGYTF	TGCGCCAGCAGCCATCCGGAATTGGGGTACTATGGCTACACCTTC
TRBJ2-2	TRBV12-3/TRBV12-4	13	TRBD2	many	CASGLERAGELFF	TGTGCCAGTGGACTAGAGAGAGCCGGGGAGCTGTTTTTT
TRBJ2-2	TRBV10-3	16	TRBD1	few	CAISESATGGFGELLF	TGTGCCATCAGTGAGTCGGCCACAGGGGGCTTCGGGGAGCTGCTTTTT
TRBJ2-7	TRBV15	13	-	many	CATGWRESYEQYF	TGTGCCACGGGGTGGAGGGAGTCATACGAGCAGTACTTC
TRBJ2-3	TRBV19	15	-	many	CASSIGVTSTDTQYF	TGTGCCAGTAGTATAGGGGTCACTAGCACAGATACGCAGTATTTT
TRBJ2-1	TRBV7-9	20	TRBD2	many	CASSWTEFSYGGGVYNEQFF	TGTGCCAGCAGCTGGACGGAATTTAGCTACGGTGGGGGGGTTTACAATGAGCAGTTCTTC
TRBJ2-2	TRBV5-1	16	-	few	CASSLARGRFTGELFF	TGCGCCAGCAGCTTGGCTCGGGGGCGCTTCACCGGGGAGCTGTTTTTT
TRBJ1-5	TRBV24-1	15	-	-	CATSDPVGGNQPQHF	TGTGCCACCAGTGACCCCGTCGGGGGGAATCAGCCCCAGCATTTT
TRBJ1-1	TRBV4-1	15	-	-	CASSQRDTTNTEAFF	TGCGCCAGCAGCCAACGGGACACCACGAACACTGAAGCTTTCTTT
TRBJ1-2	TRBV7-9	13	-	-	CASSLAFNYGYTF	TGTGCCAGCAGCTTAGCCTTTAACTATGGCTACACCTTC
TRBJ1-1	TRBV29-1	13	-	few	CSVEDARRKKAFF	TGCAGCGTTGAAGATGCTCGGAGGAAAAAAGCTTTCTTT
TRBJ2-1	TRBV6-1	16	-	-	CASSPRGGLGYNEQFF	TGTGCCAGCAGTCCAAGGGGGGGGTTAGGCTACAATGAGCAGTTCTTC
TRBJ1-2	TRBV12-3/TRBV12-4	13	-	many	CASSFLANGGYTF	TGTGCCAGCAGTTTTTTGGCCAACGGGGGCTACACCTTC
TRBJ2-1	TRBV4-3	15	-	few	CASSQDAPRGNEQFF	TGCGCCAGCAGCCAAGATGCACCACGTGGGAATGAGCAGTTCTTC
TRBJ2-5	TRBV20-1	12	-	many	CSARRAQETQYF	TGCAGTGCTAGAAGGGCCCAAGAGACCCAGTACTTC
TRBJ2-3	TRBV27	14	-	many	CASSPGQSTDTQYF	TGTGCCAGCAGCCCAGGACAGAGCACAGATACGCAGTATTTT
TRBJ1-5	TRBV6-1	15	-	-	CASRLGGGSNQPQHF	TGTGCCAGCAGGCTCGGGGGGGGAAGCAATCAGCCCCAGCATTTT